This T cell receptor beta chain was recovered during a study of vaccination effects on CD4 cells after COVID-19 (dated 2022 in TCRdb). Looking at the study overall: Post-vaccine samples across the study were collected a median of 72 days after the second dose, with a range of 14 to 241. A total of 10 COVID-19 convalescent patients and 4 SARS-CoV-2-naive healthy vaccine recipients were included in the full study. Cultures from other donors in the study were sequenced with the Oncomine TCR Beta short-read assay on an Illumina iSeq 100. SARS-CoV-2 spike-specific CD4+ TCR repertoires were compared before and after mRNA vaccination in COVID-19 convalescent patients and in infection-naive vaccine recipients.

The full study reports these points: Limitations of the study were the small number of convalescent patients and the absence of early post-infection timepoints. In healthy vaccine recipients, vaccine-induced clones were almost all SARS-CoV-2 mono-reactive, with only 1 of 255 cross-reactive with common cold coronaviruses. Marked clonal contraction was observed in both infection-induced and vaccine-induced clones at late post-vaccination timepoints, consistent with waning T cell responses.

The library relied on the immunoSEQ multiplex PCR assay. DNA from the CD4+ T cells that had been cultured and isolated underwent TCR beta CDR3 sequencing. On the study's bioinformatics: Non-productive TCR sequences were removed and reads were trimmed to the CDR3 region, keeping CDR3s of at least 7 amino acids. The MANAFEST web app was used to pick out antigen-specific clonotypes by comparing their expansion in peptide wells with that in reference cultures. To count as positive, a clone had to show expansion at FDR<0.05 compared with the reference and with all other wells, an odds ratio above 5, and a frequency above 0.1% in two replicate wells. A clonotype was defined as cross-reactive if the clonotype was significantly expanded both in SARS-CoV-2 spike wells and in at least one common cold coronavirus spike condition. Levenshtein distance calculated with the stringdist R package was used to assess CDR3 similarity, and unrooted trees were constructed with ape in R 3.6.1. TCRdb's version of the immuneACCESS table is confined to in-frame rearrangements and falls short of the full clone set. An unresolved V gene accounts for under half of the shortfall where checked; the remainder is of unknown origin. The V and J calls and clone size were taken over from that table, and D and trimming were inferred from the DNA. The sample records more than 12,000 clones, around 72% of which are singletons. Of the sample, 9.9% falls within the top ten clones.

Including the terminal cysteine and phenylalanine, the CDR3 comprises 12 residues. The read is trimmed to its CDR3 DNA, 36 bases read in frame from base 1. Trimming removed 6 bases from V and 3 bases from J, leaving 9 bases between the germline ends. The germline V gene yields MNHEY for CDR1 and SVGEGT for CDR2. The ViraFEST assay stimulated PBMC with viral peptide pools and then used TCR sequencing to identify antigen-specific CD4+ T cell clonotypes by expansion. After 10 days of culture, CD4+ T cells were isolated with the EasySep CD4+ T cell isolation kit. Each participant received two doses of an mRNA SARS-CoV-2 vaccine, either BNT162b2 or mRNA-1273. None of the healthy vaccine recipients had a prior SARS-CoV-2 infection, which was confirmed by nucleocapsid antibody tests that came back negative both before and after vaccination. A few million PBMC per well were cultured with roughly 10 ug/ml peptides in IMDM containing 5% human AB serum, approximately 9.1 IU/ml IL-2 and gentamicin. Half of the culture medium was replaced with fresh IL-2-containing medium on days 3 and 7. Unless otherwise noted, each peptide stimulation condition was cultured in triplicate wells. PBMC were separated from whole blood using Ficoll-Paque Plus gradient centrifugation and were then either cryopreserved at -140C or used fresh. The overlapping peptide pools covered the spike proteins of SARS-CoV-2 as well as those of the common cold coronaviruses HCoV-NL63, HCoV-OC43 and HCoV-229E. Genomic DNA was extracted from cultured CD4+ T cells with the QIAamp micro DNA kit.

This clone has a single count. Its antigen target is currently unknown. It has no much larger one-base neighbor in the sample; base qualities were not kept. The chain joins TRBV6-2 or TRBV6-3 to TRBJ2-7; the D segment could be TRBD1, given 5 matching bases. This receptor was taken from a human donor who received a COVID-19 vaccine. The specimen was CD4+ T cells from PBMCs cultured with SARS-CoV-2 spike peptides, collected after COVID-19 vaccination. This specimen's cell subset or site label, per the study, means: SARS-CoV-2 spike overlapping peptide pool stimulation. The CDR3 loop reads CASSKDSYEQYF. The nucleotide sequence is TGTGCCAGCAGCAAAGACAGCTACGAGCAGTACTTC.